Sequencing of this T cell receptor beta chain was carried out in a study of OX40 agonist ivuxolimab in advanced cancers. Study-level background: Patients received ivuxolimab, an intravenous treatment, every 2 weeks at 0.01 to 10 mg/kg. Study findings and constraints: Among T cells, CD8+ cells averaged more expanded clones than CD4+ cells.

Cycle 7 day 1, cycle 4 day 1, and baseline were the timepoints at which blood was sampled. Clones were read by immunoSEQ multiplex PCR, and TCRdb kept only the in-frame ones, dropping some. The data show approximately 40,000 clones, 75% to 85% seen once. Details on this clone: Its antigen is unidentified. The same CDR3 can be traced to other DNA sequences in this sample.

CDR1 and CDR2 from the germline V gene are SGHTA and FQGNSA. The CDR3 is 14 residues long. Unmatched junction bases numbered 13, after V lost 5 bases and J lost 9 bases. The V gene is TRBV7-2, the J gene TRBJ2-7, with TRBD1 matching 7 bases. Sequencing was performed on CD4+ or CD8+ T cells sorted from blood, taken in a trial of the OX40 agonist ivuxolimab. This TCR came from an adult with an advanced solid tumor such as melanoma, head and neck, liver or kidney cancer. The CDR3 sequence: CASSLGAGGRGQYF. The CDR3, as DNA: TGTGCCAGCAGCCTGGGAGCAGGGGGTCGGGGGCAGTACTTC. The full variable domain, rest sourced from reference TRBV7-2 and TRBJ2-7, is GAGVSQSPSNKVTEKGKDVELRCDPISGHTALYWYRQSLGQGLEFLIYFQGNSAPDKSGLPSDRFSAERTGGSVSTLTIQRTQQEDSAVYLCASSLGAGGRGQYFGPGTRLTVT.